This T cell receptor beta chain was sequenced during a study of T cell responses to AZD1222 COVID-19 vaccine. The method was immunoSEQ multiplex PCR; TCRdb's version includes in-frame clones alone and lacks a portion of them. This sample has 130,000 or so clones, with 70% to 90% found just once. The V end lost 2 bases, the J end lost 4 bases, and 15 bases lay between the germline ends. CDR1 MNHEY and CDR2 SVGAGI come from the germline V gene. The CDR3 has 15 residues. The source was peripheral blood, collected on day 0 of AZD1222 vaccination. This chain joins TRBV6-5 and TRBJ2-7; D perhaps matches TRBD2 (6 bases). This clonotype was sampled from an adult in good health. The CDR3 loop reads CASSYVSRGSYEQYF. The CDR3 coding sequence is TGTGCCAGCAGTTACGTAAGTCGGGGGAGTTACGAGCAGTACTTC.